A single sample gave rise to the 15 T cell receptor beta chains below, sequenced in a study of blood T cell repertoires in COVID-19. Only in-frame clones appear in the TCRdb table, and some are missing; sequencing was by immunoSEQ multiplex PCR. Among hundreds of thousands of clones listed, roughly 82% were seen once. Source material: peripheral blood. These TCRs come from a woman in her seventies with acute or convalescent COVID-19.

This chain joins TRBV10-1 and TRBJ2-5, with a weak D call TRBD1 (6 bases). The CDR3 has 15 amino acids. Germline CDR1 WNHNN, CDR2 SYGVQD (reference sequence). The V and J ends lost 3 bases and 7 bases respectively, with 18 bases between them. This CDR3 is CASSEAGVPRGTQYF. Here the CDR3 DNA reads TGCGCCAGCAGTGAAGCAGGGGTCCCTCGGGGGACCCAGTACTTC.

This chain joins TRBV18 and TRBJ1-5; 7 bases line up with TRBD1. Germline V gene lookup returns CDR1 KGHSH and CDR2 LQKENI. The V gene end was trimmed by 6 bases and the J gene end by 4 bases; junction bases not matched to a gene: 6. The CDR3 runs 14 residues. This CDR3 is CASSTGQPNQPQHF. The CDR3 DNA is TGTGCCAGCTCGACGGGACAGCCTAATCAGCCCCAGCATTTT.

The chain has TRBV20-1 and TRBJ2-3; 10 bases are a match to TRBD2. The V gene's germline CDR1 is DFQATT and CDR2 SNEGSKA (reference sequence). The CDR3 spans 15 residues. Trimming cost V 3 bases and J 2 bases; bases outside gene matches: 5. Written as DNA, the CDR3 is TGCAGTGCTAGTTCCAGCGGGGGGGTCACAGATACGCAGTATTTT. Translating it yields CSASSSGGVTDTQYF.

This clone was detected only a few times. The V and J genes are TRBV10-2 and TRBJ1-3; 8 positions agree with TRBD1. Germline V CDR1 and CDR2: WSHSY, SAAADI. This CDR3 region has 15 residues. Trimming cost V 6 bases and J 0 bases; bases outside gene matches: 4. Here the CDR3 reads CASRDRARSGNTIYF. The CDR3, as DNA: TGCGCCAGCAGGGACAGGGCCCGCTCTGGAAACACCATATATTTT.

This chain connects TRBV6-5 to TRBJ1-6, with a tentative D call TRBD1 (5 bases). V dropped 7 bases and J dropped 4 bases, with 11 bases sitting between them. Germline V gene lookup returns CDR1 MNHEY and CDR2 SVGAGI. CDR3 length: 14 amino acids. Here the CDR3 DNA reads TGTGCCAGCAAGCCGGGACTATATAATTCACCCCTCCACTTT. Its protein product is CASKPGLYNSPLHF.

The gene calls are TRBV14 and TRBJ2-3, with 7 bases matching TRBD2. This CDR3 contains 15 residues. Germline V gene sequence: CDR1 SGHDN, CDR2 FVKESK. V lost 2 bases to trimming and J lost 4 bases; unmatched junction nucleotides: 6. DNA for the CDR3: TGTGCCAGCAGCCAACAGGGAGGGCGCGCAGATACGCAGTATTTT. Its translation is CASSQQGGRADTQYF.

This chain uses TRBV11-2 with TRBJ2-4; D not certain. With 2 bases removed from V and 8 bases from J, the gap between germline ends came to 10 bases. The CDR3 covers 13 residues. The V gene's germline CDR1 is SGHAT and CDR2 FQNNGV. The CDR3 is CASSLLVRDIQYF. In DNA, the CDR3 is TGTGCCAGCAGCTTACTAGTGAGAGACATTCAGTACTTC.

This chain uses TRBV5-3 with TRBJ2-7; D might be TRBD2 (6 bases). TRBV5-3 is an ORF, with its function uncertain. V lost 9 bases to trimming and J lost 4 bases, with 14 bases between them. The CDR3 length is 12 residues. The CDR3 sequence is CANQEGKYEQYF. The CDR3 coding sequence is TGTGCCAACCAGGAGGGTAAGTACGAGCAGTACTTC.

The chain has TRBV5-1 and TRBJ1-1; 9 bases match TRBD1. The J segment lost 1 base and the V segment lost 4 bases, leaving 5 bases of the junction unmatched. This CDR3 comprises 15 residues. The germline gives CDR1 SGHRS, CDR2 YFSETQ. The CDR3 here is CASSGGTGWNTEAFF. For the CDR3, the DNA is TGCGCCAGCAGCGGGGGGACAGGGTGGAACACTGAAGCTTTCTTT.

The genes are TRBV6-5 and TRBJ1-1; D possibly corresponds to TRBD1 (6 bases). CDR1 and CDR2 (germline): MNHEY, SVGAGI. V was trimmed by 0 bases and J by 2 bases, leaving 10 bases between them. The CDR3 consists of 15 residues. The DNA of the CDR3 is TGTGCCAGCAGTTACTCGCCAGGGGCAAACACTGAAGCTTTCTTT. Protein sequence: CASSYSPGANTEAFF.

The chain carries TRBV10-1 and TRBJ1-2; a weak D match, TRBD1 (6 bases). CDR1 is WNHNN and CDR2 is SYGVQD in the germline V gene (reference sequence). V gave up 5 bases and J gave up 2 bases, with 9 bases separating them. CDR3 length: 13 residues. The CDR3 loop reads CASSPQGNYGYTF. The CDR3, as DNA: TGCGCCAGCAGTCCCCAGGGGAACTATGGCTACACCTTC.

The V call is TRBV5-1, the J call TRBJ2-1, with a possible D match to TRBD2 (6 bases). There are 17 residues in the CDR3. CDR1 and CDR2 (germline): SGHRS, YFSETQ. V gave up 1 base and J gave up 0 bases, with 14 bases separating them. The CDR3 nucleotides read TGCGCCAGCAGCTTGATTCCGACTAGTATCTCCTACAATGAGCAGTTCTTC. This encodes CASSLIPTSISYNEQFF.

This clone was observed a few times. The junction shows a germline mismatch at one end, possibly a read error. This chain joins TRBV20-1 and TRBJ1-1; TRBD1 agrees at 9 bases. Germline lookup yields CDR1 DFQATT and CDR2 SNEGSKA (reference sequence). This CDR3 contains 11 residues. The CDR3 bases are TGCAGTGCTAGAGATGGACAGGGGTCCTTATTT. Amino acids: CSARDGQGSLF.

The chain carries TRBV18 and TRBJ2-3, with 10 bases identical to TRBD2. The CDR3 sequence is 16 residues long. The V and J ends lost 1 base and 6 bases, in that order; junction bases with no gene match: 7. Germline loops: CDR1 KGHSH, CDR2 LQKENI. The CDR3 spells CASSPRSGGAGDTQYF. The CDR3 DNA follows: TGTGCCAGCTCACCACGAAGCGGGGGGGCCGGGGATACGCAGTATTTT.

J is TRBJ2-7 and V is TRBV2; 7 bases are a match to TRBD1. The ends lost 6 bases at V and 6 bases at J; junction bases unmatched: 11. This CDR3 is 14 amino acids long. Germline CDR1 reads SNHLY; CDR2 reads FYNNEI. The CDR3 region is CASREQGLLTEQYF. CDR3 coding DNA: TGTGCCAGCAGAGAACAGGGGTTGTTAACCGAGCAGTACTTC.